This TCR beta chain came from a study of cytomegalovirus exposure and HLA in healthy donors. CDR1 is MNHEY and CDR2 is SVGAGI in the germline V gene. The CDR3 is 14 amino acids. After removal of 8 bases from V and 6 bases from J, the junction contained 11 bases not matched to a gene. Researchers ran the PCR with 60 Vbeta and 13 Jbeta primers. The protocol was immunoSEQ multiplex PCR, while the TCRdb copy is restricted to in-frame clones and leaves out a portion. The data show 200,000 to 250,000 clones, with 79% seen just once and 1.5% to 2% held by the top ten. The sample consisted of PBMCs. The chain is built from TRBV6-5 and TRBJ2-7, with 9 bases lining up with TRBD2. This receptor was identified in a man in his forties or fifties in good health and CMV-seronegative. This chain's CDR3 is CASGVGTSSLEQYF. Here the CDR3 DNA reads TGTGCCAGCGGTGTCGGGACTAGCTCCCTCGAGCAGTACTTC.